This T cell receptor (beta chain) was recorded in a study of siplizumab effects on memory and regulatory T cells. Points on this clone: The antigen remains unidentified.

Broader study findings: Both greater diversity than memory cells and a major contribution to the alloresponse seemed to characterize naive T cells. A minor fraction of alloreactive clones, and no more, mapped to unstimulated subsets. Where siplizumab was present, mappable alloreactive CD4+ clones averaged approximately 73% Treg-derived, compared with around 27% in controls. Many proliferating CD4+ or CD8+ clones remained unclassified. Roughly 75-96% of them could not be assigned either a naive or a memory phenotype.

Using immunoSEQ multiplex PCR, the repertoire was profiled, and TCRdb retains in-frame clones only, with some absent. The sample lists over 50,000 clones, 75% to 90% occurring once. This clonotype originated in a human donor in good health. Sequenced input: memory CD4+ T cells sorted from blood.

The CDR3 region is CASSFLASGAGEQYF. The CDR3 region has the DNA TGTGCCAGTAGTTTTCTGGCTAGCGGGGCGGGCGAGCAGTACTTC. The chain carries TRBV19 and TRBJ2-7, with 9 bases lining up with TRBD2. The germline V gene has CDR1 LNHDA and CDR2 SQIVND (reference sequence). The V and J ends lost 5 bases and 6 bases, in that order; junction bases with no gene match: 11. CDR3 size: 15 residues.